A selection of T cell receptor beta chains follows, all from one sample in a study of regulatory T cells in long-lasting Graves disease. TCRdb used MiXCR to reprocess the multiplex PCR reads, holding one entry per CDR3 protein. The data hold roughly 250,000 distinct CDR3 sequences, with around 19% observed a single time. These data also featured in a second study, about T cells in Graves' hyperthyroidism and ophthalmopathy.

This specimen consisted of peripheral blood mononuclear cells (PBMCs), obtained at new diagnosis, from a patient treated with antithyroid drugs. These TCRs come from a woman in her 30s with Graves disease. The conserved cysteine and the conserved F or W are not part of the CDR3 here.

>TRBV20-1
SATTRDEQY
>TRBV7-9
ASSLSLEAF
>TRBV7-8
ASSFEGGGLHTGELF
>TRBV28
ASSFQVLNTEAF
>TRBV6-5
ASSFGTGLFRAQY
>TRBV2
ASSDARSEPQH
>TRBV3-1
ASSQTNTEAF
>TRBV20-1
SARCSSGGCYNEQF
>TRBV2
ASNKDGGSSYNEQF
>TRBV20-1
SARHPGQYNSPLH